This T cell receptor (beta chain) was obtained from a study of shared clonotypes between healthy human individuals. Study conclusions and caveats: Large sequencing depth failed to make sorted-subset sequencing complete, rarefaction showed.

As for this clone: Its antigen is unidentified. Additional DNA sequences in this sample encode the identical CDR3.

The repertoire was sequenced with immunoSEQ multiplex PCR; TCRdb's copy has only in-frame clones and lacks some. The table includes about 2,200,000 clones, under 95% detected once. CD45RO-negative CD8 cells positively selected for CCR7 made up the naive population, which excluded terminally differentiated effector memory CD45RA+ cells. This CDR3 comprises 14 residues. V dropped 2 bases and J dropped 6; count of bases not matched to a gene: 1. CDR1 ENHRY and CDR2 SYGVKD come from the germline V gene. The origin of this receptor is a young man in good health. Some clones in this sample may be carry-over from other donors' samples. The chain recombines TRBV10-3 with TRBJ2-3; 11 bases agree with TRBD1. The sequenced sample consisted of naive CD8+ T cells from PBMCs. In DNA, the CDR3 is TGTGCCATCAGTGAGGGACAGGGGGCCGATACGCAGTATTTT. Translation gives CAISEGQGADTQYF.